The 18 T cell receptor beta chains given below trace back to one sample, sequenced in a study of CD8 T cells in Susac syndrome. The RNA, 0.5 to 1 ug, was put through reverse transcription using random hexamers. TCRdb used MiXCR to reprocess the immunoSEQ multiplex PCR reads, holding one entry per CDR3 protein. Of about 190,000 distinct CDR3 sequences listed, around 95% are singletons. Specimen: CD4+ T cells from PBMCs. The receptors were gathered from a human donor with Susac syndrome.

CDR3 sequence reads: CASSPSYSPLHF. CDR3 in DNA: TGTGCCAGCAGCCCTTCTTATTCACCCCTCCACTTT. The chain employs TRBV3-1 and TRBJ1-6; D call uncertain. Deletions cut 4 bases from V and 8 bases from J, with 6 bases between. The CDR3 totals 12 residues. The V gene's germline CDR1 is LGHDT and CDR2 YNNKEL (reference sequence).

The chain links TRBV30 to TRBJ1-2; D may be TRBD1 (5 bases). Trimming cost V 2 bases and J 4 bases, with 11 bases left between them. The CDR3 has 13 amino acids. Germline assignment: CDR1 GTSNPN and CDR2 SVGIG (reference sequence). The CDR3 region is CAWSPDIAYGYTF. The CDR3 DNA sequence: TGTGCCTGGAGTCCGGACATCGCCTATGGCTACACCTTC.

Written as DNA, the CDR3 is TGCGCCAGCAGCCAATTAGGCAACCGCCGTGAGCAGTTCTTC. Its protein is CASSQLGNRREQFF. This chain connects TRBV4-3 to TRBJ2-1; no definite D call. The germline CDR1 and CDR2 sequences are LGHNA and YSLEER. This CDR3 region has 14 residues. V lost 2 bases, J lost 9 bases, and 14 bases lay in between.

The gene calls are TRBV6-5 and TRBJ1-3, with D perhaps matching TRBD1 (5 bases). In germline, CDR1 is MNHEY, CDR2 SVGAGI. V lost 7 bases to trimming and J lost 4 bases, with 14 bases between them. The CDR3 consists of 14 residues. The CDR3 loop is CASKGASSGNTIYF. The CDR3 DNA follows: TGTGCCAGCAAAGGGGCGTCTTCGGGAAACACCATATATTTT.

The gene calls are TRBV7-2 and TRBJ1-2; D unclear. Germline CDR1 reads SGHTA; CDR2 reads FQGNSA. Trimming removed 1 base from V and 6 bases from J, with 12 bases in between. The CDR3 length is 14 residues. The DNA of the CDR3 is TGTGCCAGCAGCTTAGTTGGGGATTCTCATGGCTACACCTTC. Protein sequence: CASSLVGDSHGYTF.

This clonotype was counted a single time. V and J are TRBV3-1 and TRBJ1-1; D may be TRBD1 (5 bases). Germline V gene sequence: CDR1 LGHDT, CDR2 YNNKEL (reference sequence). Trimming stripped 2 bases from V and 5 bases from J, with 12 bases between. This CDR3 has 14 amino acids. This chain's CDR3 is CASSQQGWGTEAFF. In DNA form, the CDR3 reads TGTGCCAGCAGCCAACAAGGGTGGGGGACTGAAGCTTTCTTT.

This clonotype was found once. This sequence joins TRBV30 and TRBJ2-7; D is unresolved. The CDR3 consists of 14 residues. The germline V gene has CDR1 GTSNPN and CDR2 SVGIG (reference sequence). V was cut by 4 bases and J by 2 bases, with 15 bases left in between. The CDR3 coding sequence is TGTGCCTGGACGCTGGATTTTCCTCCCTACGAGCAGTACTTC. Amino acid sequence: CAWTLDFPPYEQYF.

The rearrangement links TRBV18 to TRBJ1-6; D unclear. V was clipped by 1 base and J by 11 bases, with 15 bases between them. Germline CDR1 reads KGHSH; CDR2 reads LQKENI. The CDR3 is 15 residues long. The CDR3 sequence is CASSPQGLGLAPLHF. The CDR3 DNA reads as TGTGCCAGCTCACCACAGGGTCTCGGCCTCGCACCCCTCCACTTT. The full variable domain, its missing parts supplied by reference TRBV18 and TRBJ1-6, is NAGVMQNPRHLVRRRGQEARLRCSPMKGHSHVYWYRQLPEEGLKFMVYLQKENIIDESGMPKERFSAEFPKEGPSILRIQQVVRGDSAAYFCASSPQGLGLAPLHFGNGTRLTVT.

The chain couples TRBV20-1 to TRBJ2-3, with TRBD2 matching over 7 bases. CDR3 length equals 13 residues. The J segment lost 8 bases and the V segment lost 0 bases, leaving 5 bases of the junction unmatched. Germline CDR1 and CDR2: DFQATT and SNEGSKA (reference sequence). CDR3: CSARDPSGGTQYF. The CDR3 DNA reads TGCAGTGCTAGAGATCCTTCGGGGGGTACGCAGTATTTT.

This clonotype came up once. In DNA form, the CDR3 reads TGTGCCTGGAGTGGCCAGAACACCGGGGAGCTGTTTTTT. This gives the protein CAWSGQNTGELFF. The rearrangement uses TRBV30 and TRBJ2-2; no definite D call. The CDR3 totals 13 residues. Germline V gives CDR1 GTSNPN, CDR2 SVGIG (reference sequence). The V end lost 1 base, the J end lost 1 base, and 4 bases lay between the germline ends.

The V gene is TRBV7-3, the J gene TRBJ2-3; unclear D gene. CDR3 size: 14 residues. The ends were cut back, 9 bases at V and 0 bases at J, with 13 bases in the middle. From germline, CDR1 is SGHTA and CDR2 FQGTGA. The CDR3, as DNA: TGTGCCAGTTGCCCCGATCCGAGCACAGATACGCAGTATTTT. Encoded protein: CASCPDPSTDTQYF.

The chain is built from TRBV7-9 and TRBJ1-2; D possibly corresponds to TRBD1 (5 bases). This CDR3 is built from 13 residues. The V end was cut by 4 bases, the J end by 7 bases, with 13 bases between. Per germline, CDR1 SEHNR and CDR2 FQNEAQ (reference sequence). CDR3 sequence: CASSSRDGAGYTF. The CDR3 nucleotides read TGTGCCAGCAGCTCTCGGGACGGGGCTGGCTACACCTTC.

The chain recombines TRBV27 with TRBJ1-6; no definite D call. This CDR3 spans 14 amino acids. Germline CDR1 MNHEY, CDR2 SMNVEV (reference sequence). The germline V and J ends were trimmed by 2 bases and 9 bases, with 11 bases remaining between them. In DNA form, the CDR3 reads TGTGCCAGCAGTTTAGCCCCGGGAACTTCACCCCTCCACTTT. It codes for CASSLAPGTSPLHF.

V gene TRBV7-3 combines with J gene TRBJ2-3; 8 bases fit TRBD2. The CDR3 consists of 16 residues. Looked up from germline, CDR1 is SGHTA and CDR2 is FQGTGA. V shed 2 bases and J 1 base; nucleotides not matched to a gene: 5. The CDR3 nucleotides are TGTGCCAGCAGCTTACTCGGGGGGGCGGGCACAGATACGCAGTATTTT. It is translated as CASSLLGGAGTDTQYF.

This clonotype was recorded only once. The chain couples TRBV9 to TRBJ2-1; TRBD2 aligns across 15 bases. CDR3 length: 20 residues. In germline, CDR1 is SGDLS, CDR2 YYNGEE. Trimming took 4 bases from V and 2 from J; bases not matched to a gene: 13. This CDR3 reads CASSLSIGTSGGPTYNEQFF. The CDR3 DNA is TGTGCCAGCAGCTTATCCATCGGGACTAGCGGGGGGCCAACCTACAATGAGCAGTTCTTC.

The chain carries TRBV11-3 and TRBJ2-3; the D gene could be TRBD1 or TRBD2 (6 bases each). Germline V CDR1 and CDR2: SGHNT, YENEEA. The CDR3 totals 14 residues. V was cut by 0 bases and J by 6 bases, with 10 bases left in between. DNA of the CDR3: TGTGCCAGCAGCTTAGAGGGGGGCGCGGATACGCAGTATTTT. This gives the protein CASSLEGGADTQYF.

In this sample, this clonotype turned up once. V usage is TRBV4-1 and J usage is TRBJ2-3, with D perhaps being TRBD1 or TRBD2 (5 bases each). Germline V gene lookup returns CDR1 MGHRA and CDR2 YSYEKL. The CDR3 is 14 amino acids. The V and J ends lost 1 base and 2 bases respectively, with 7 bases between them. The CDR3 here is CASSQAGPTDTQYF. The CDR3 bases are TGCGCCAGCAGCCAAGCGGGGCCCACAGATACGCAGTATTTT.

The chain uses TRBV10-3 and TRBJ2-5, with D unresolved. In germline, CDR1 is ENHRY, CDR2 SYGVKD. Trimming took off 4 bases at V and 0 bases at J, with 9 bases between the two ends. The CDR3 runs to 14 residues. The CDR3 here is CAISVGQYQETQYF. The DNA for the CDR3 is TGTGCCATCAGTGTTGGGCAGTACCAAGAGACCCAGTACTTC.